The 23 T cell receptor beta chains presented below share a single source sample, sequenced in a study of T cell responses to AZD1222 COVID-19 vaccine (dated by TCRdb to the early 2020s). The library was prepared using the immunoSEQ multiplex PCR assay. TCRdb took over this immuneACCESS table, retaining in-frame rearrangements with V and J assigned. Such tables are incomplete; in checked studies, under half of the missing clones stem from an unresolved V gene, and the remainder is unexplained. Present in this sample are about 120,000 clones, 80% to 90% of which were seen just once. Of the sample, roughly 15% falls within the top ten clones. The time point label corresponds to: about 28 days (+/-7) after the second vaccine dose. The material sequenced was peripheral blood, taken 28 days after the second AZD1222 dose. The origin of the receptors is an adult who received the AZD1222 COVID-19 vaccine.

V usage is TRBV5-1 and J usage is TRBJ2-1; the D is unclear. The germline V gene has CDR1 SGHRS and CDR2 YFSETQ. The CDR3 extends over 13 amino acids. The V gene lost 4 bases and the J gene lost 0 bases, with 5 bases spanning the gap. CDR3 sequence (DNA): TGCGCCAGCAGCCCCAGCTCCTACAATGAGCAGTTCTTC. Its protein is CASSPSSYNEQFF.

This clone was recorded only once. This chain links TRBV6-6 with TRBJ1-2; 9 nucleotides agree with TRBD1. V shed 5 bases, J shed 3 bases, and the junction held 7 bases outside the gene matches. CDR3 length: 15 residues. The germline V gene encodes CDR1 MNHNY and CDR2 SVGAGI (reference sequence). In DNA form, the CDR3 reads TGTGCCAGCAGTCCCGGGACAGGGTTTGACTATGGCTACACCTTC. Translated, it gives CASSPGTGFDYGYTF.

The J gene is TRBJ1-4, the V gene TRBV9; no firm D call. Trimming cost V 2 bases and J 0 bases, with 8 bases left between them. The CDR3 loop spans 15 amino acids. Germline CDR1 reads SGDLS; CDR2 reads YYNGEE. The DNA of the CDR3 is TGTGCCAGCAGCGTTAATGCGGCAACTAATGAAAAACTGTTTTTT. Amino acid sequence: CASSVNAATNEKLFF.

The rearrangement uses TRBV7-8 and TRBJ1-1, with a tentative D call TRBD1 (6 bases). V lost 1 base, J lost 1 base, and 13 bases lay in between. This CDR3 is built from 16 residues. Germline assignment: CDR1 SGHVS and CDR2 FQNEAQ. CDR3 sequence (DNA): TGTGCCAGCAGCTTAGGACGAGGGACATGGAACACTGAAGCTTTCTTT. Its translation: CASSLGRGTWNTEAFF.

The V gene is TRBV6-5, the J gene TRBJ2-5; D might be TRBD1 (5 bases). This CDR3 comprises 14 residues. Germline CDR1 and CDR2: MNHEY and SVGAGI. Trimming left V 6 bases short and J 2 bases short, with 13 bases between. The CDR3 nucleotides read TGTGCCAGCAGGAAAGGACAAGATCAAGAGACCCAGTACTTC. Its translation is CASRKGQDQETQYF.

The V gene is TRBV27, the J gene TRBJ1-1; D is ambiguous. Germline V gene sequence: CDR1 MNHEY, CDR2 SMNVEV (reference sequence). The CDR3 loop spans 15 amino acids. With 3 bases removed from V and 1 base from J, the gap between germline ends came to 12 bases. The CDR3 nucleotides are TGTGCCAGCAGTTTTCACCACGATTCGAACACTGAAGCTTTCTTT. Its protein product is CASSFHHDSNTEAFF.

This chain connects TRBV5-1 to TRBJ2-6; D might be TRBD1 (5 bases). Germline CDR1 is SGHRS and CDR2 is YFSETQ. CDR3 size: 16 residues. V was cut by 1 base and J by 2 bases, with 10 bases left in between. The chain's CDR3 is CASSLQGLTGANVLTF. Here the CDR3 DNA reads TGCGCCAGCAGCTTGCAGGGTCTGACTGGGGCCAACGTCCTGACTTTC.

The sample holds a few counts of this clone. The chain employs TRBV12-3 or TRBV12-4 and TRBJ1-1; TRBD1 might be the D (6 bases). The V gene lost 4 bases and the J gene lost 4 bases, with 10 bases spanning the gap. CDR3 length: 13 amino acids. The CDR3 here is CASSSYRATEAFF. For the CDR3, the DNA is TGTGCCAGCAGTTCTTACAGGGCCACTGAAGCTTTCTTT.

The CDR3 nucleotides read TGTGCCAGCTCATCACTGACAGGGTGGGACACTGAAGCTTTCTTT. It yields the protein CASSSLTGWDTEAFF. The V and J genes are TRBV18 and TRBJ1-1; TRBD1 matches at 7 bases. Per the germline V gene, CDR1 is KGHSH and CDR2 is LQKENI. The CDR3 contains 15 residues. Trimming took 5 bases from V and 3 from J; bases not matched to a gene: 9.

This chain joins TRBV6-4 and TRBJ1-5, with 10 nucleotides matching TRBD1. Trimming at V came to 3 bases and at J to 4 bases, leaving 0 bases not matched to a gene. CDR1 and CDR2 from the germline V gene are MRHNA and SNTAGT. CDR3 length: 14 amino acids. Here the CDR3 DNA reads TGTGCCAGCAGTGAGGACAGGGGGAATCAGCCCCAGCATTTT. Translating it yields CASSEDRGNQPQHF.

This chain joins TRBV5-1 and TRBJ1-4; D remains unclear. V was shortened by 2 bases and J by 0 bases, with 5 bases between the two germline ends. The length of the CDR3 is 14 residues. Germline V gene sequence: CDR1 SGHRS, CDR2 YFSETQ. The DNA of the CDR3 is TGCGCCAGCAGCTTACTTACAACTAATGAAAAACTGTTTTTT. Translation: CASSLLTTNEKLFF.

V usage is TRBV7-2 and J usage is TRBJ1-6; 9 bases match TRBD1. Germline V CDR1 and CDR2: SGHTA, FQGNSA. J was trimmed by 9 bases and V by 3 bases; bases with no gene match: 6. The CDR3 covers 15 residues. CDR3 DNA: TGTGCCAGCAGCTTGAGACAGGGGGGTGTTTCACCCCTCCACTTT. Translation gives CASSLRQGGVSPLHF. Full variable domain (outside the CDR3, taken from reference TRBV7-2 and TRBJ1-6): GAGVSQSPSNKVTEKGKDVELRCDPISGHTALYWYRQSLGQGLEFLIYFQGNSAPDKSGLPSDRFSAERTGGSVSTLTIQRTQQEDSAVYLCASSLRQGGVSPLHFGNGTRLTVT.

The chain has TRBV29-1 and TRBJ1-1; possible D gene TRBD1, 5 bases. This CDR3 has 12 residues. Looked up from germline, CDR1 is SQVTM and CDR2 is ANQGSEA. The V gene lost 3 bases and the J gene lost 4 bases, with 9 bases spanning the gap. CDR3 sequence (DNA): TGCAGCGTTGATCGGGGGGGCACTGAAGCTTTCTTT. It specifies CSVDRGGTEAFF.

The rearrangement uses TRBV6-2 or TRBV6-3 and TRBJ2-3; the D is unclear. V lost 6 bases and J lost 0, with 7 bases in between. From germline, CDR1 is MNHEY and CDR2 SVGEGT. This CDR3 contains 13 residues. CDR3: CASSFPSTDTQYF. The CDR3 coding sequence is TGTGCCAGCAGCTTCCCTAGCACAGATACGCAGTATTTT.

The gene calls are TRBV5-4 and TRBJ1-1, with D possibly TRBD1 on 6 matching bases. The CDR3 covers 16 residues. Germline-derived CDR1 and CDR2 are SGHNT and YYREEE (reference sequence). Trimming pared 0 bases from V and 1 base from J, leaving 13 bases between. CDR3 in DNA: TGTGCCAGCAGCTTGGGACCGACAGGTGGGAACACTGAAGCTTTCTTT. This encodes CASSLGPTGGNTEAFF.

The rearrangement uses TRBV18 and TRBJ1-2; TRBD1 agrees at 7 bases. The J segment lost 5 bases and the V segment lost 5 bases, leaving 5 bases of the junction unmatched. The germline CDR1 and CDR2 sequences are KGHSH and LQKENI. The CDR3 extends over 13 amino acids. DNA of the CDR3: TGTGCCAGCTCAGATGGACAGGCATATGGCTACACCTTC. Amino acid sequence: CASSDGQAYGYTF.

The J gene is TRBJ2-7, the V gene TRBV6-2 or TRBV6-3, with D maybe TRBD2 (6 bases). CDR3 size: 13 residues. V was pared by 2 bases and J by 3 bases, with 8 bases between. Germline V gene sequence: CDR1 MNHEY, CDR2 SVGEGT. CDR3 DNA: TGTGCCAGCAGTTACACGCGGGACTACGAGCAGTACTTC. The encoded protein is CASSYTRDYEQYF.

V and J are TRBV18 and TRBJ1-4; D ambiguous. With 1 base removed from V and 8 bases from J, the gap between germline ends came to 14 bases. This CDR3 contains 15 residues. Germline-derived CDR1 and CDR2 are KGHSH and LQKENI. CDR3 protein: CASSPREGLGEKLFF. The CDR3 nucleotides are TGTGCCAGCTCACCACGGGAGGGCCTCGGCGAAAAACTGTTTTTT.

V usage is TRBV19 and J usage is TRBJ2-5; 8 bases match TRBD1. V was pared by 6 bases and J by 7 bases, with 10 bases of the junction left unmatched. From germline, CDR1 is LNHDA and CDR2 SQIVND (reference sequence). The CDR3 runs 14 residues. CDR3: CASRARGQGGTQYF. The CDR3 DNA reads TGTGCCAGTAGGGCCCGCGGACAGGGAGGGACCCAGTACTTC.

This clone was observed once. The chain couples TRBV4-1 to TRBJ1-2; no clear D. The CDR3 runs 17 residues. V was clipped by 0 bases and J by 1 base, with 15 bases between them. The germline V gene encodes CDR1 MGHRA and CDR2 YSYEKL. The chain's CDR3 is CASSQDETKIYNYGYTF. The CDR3 DNA is TGCGCCAGCAGCCAAGACGAGACAAAAATTTATAACTATGGCTACACCTTC.

This sequence joins TRBV11-2 and TRBJ2-7, with unresolved D. This CDR3 comprises 15 residues. CDR1 and CDR2 (germline): SGHAT, FQNNGV. V was shortened by 0 bases and J by 1 base, with 10 bases between the two germline ends. The CDR3 sequence is CASSLEAGRSYEQYF. CDR3 DNA sequence: TGTGCCAGCAGCTTAGAGGCCGGCAGGTCCTACGAGCAGTACTTC.

The genes are TRBV2 and TRBJ1-4; D possibly corresponds to TRBD1 (6 bases). Germline V gene sequence: CDR1 SNHLY, CDR2 FYNNEI. Trimming removed 6 bases from V and 7 bases from J, with 12 bases in between. The CDR3 runs 13 residues. CDR3 sequence (DNA): TGTGCCAGCAGAGGACAGCAGGGTGAAAAACTGTTTTTT. Translated: CASRGQQGEKLFF.

This chain uses TRBV27 with TRBJ2-5; 7 bases map to TRBD2. Germline loops: CDR1 MNHEY, CDR2 SMNVEV (reference sequence). This CDR3 has 13 residues. V lost 7 bases and J lost 5; bases outside the gene matches: 7. CDR3 sequence (DNA): TGTGCCAGCAAACCGGGGGGTGCCGAGACCCAGTACTTC. It is translated as CASKPGGAETQYF.